This is a list of T cell receptor beta chains from one sample in a study of T cells in Graves' hyperthyroidism and ophthalmopathy. MiXCR, applied by TCRdb to the multiplex PCR reads, yields one record per CDR3 protein. The table records 560,000 or so distinct CDR3 sequences, just over 45% of them present only once. The specimen was peripheral blood or thyroid tissue (not recorded which). The receptor set was obtained from a woman aged 18 to 35 with Graves' hyperthyroidism. CDR3s include the opening cysteine and the closing phenylalanine or tryptophan. Each record gives: V gene, D gene, J gene, CDR3 length, clone size, CDR3 DNA, CDR3 protein. D genes are given only for firm matches. A row's size may be missing; if present it is once, few, many or a size class.

>TRBV25-1|TRBD2|TRBJ2-5|15|many
TGTGCCAGCAGTTTGATAGCGGGAGTGGATGAGACCCAGTACTTC
CASSLIAGVDETQYF
>TRBV7-2|NA|TRBJ1-2|15|NA
TGTGCCAGCAGCACCCGGAGGACAGCCAACTATGGCTACACCTTC
CASSTRRTANYGYTF
>TRBV7-2|NA|TRBJ1-4|14|NA
TGTGCCAGCAGCCCGGACAGCTCAGGCGGAAAACTGTTTTTT
CASSPDSSGGKLFF
>TRBV6-1|TRBD2|TRBJ2-5|15|few
TGTGCCAGCAGAGTAGCGGGAGAGGGCCGAGAGACCCAGTACTTC
CASRVAGEGRETQYF
>TRBV29-1|NA|TRBJ2-7|9|NA
TGCAGCGTGGGGGAGAAGCAGTACTTC
CSVGEKQYF
>TRBV10-3|TRBD1|TRBJ1-3|13|NA
TGTGCCAGCGGGACAGGGCGTGGAAACACCATATATTTT
CASGTGRGNTIYF
>TRBV10-3|NA|TRBJ1-2|13|NA
TGTGCCATCAGACAGGACGGAGACTATGGCTACACCTTC
CAIRQDGDYGYTF
>TRBV7-8|TRBD1|TRBJ1-5|16|NA
TGTGCCAGCAGCCCCTCGGACAGGGGAGGGGAGCAGCCCCAGCATTTT
CASSPSDRGGEQPQHF
>TRBV2|NA|TRBJ2-3|14|NA
TGTGCCACCAGTGATTCCTGGGGCACAGATACGCAGTATTTT
CATSDSWGTDTQYF
>TRBV10-3|NA|TRBJ1-6|14|NA
TGTGCCATCAGTGAGTCTGGGGGAAATTCACCCCTCCACTTT
CAISESGGNSPLHF
>TRBV25-1|NA|TRBJ1-2|15|many
TGTGCCAGCAGTGGCTCCCTCGACAGGTCTATTGGCTACACCTTC
CASSGSLDRSIGYTF
>TRBV24-1|NA|TRBJ1-3|14|many
TGTGCCACCAGTGATTCGGACAGCCCAAACACCATATATTTT
CATSDSDSPNTIYF
>TRBV2|NA|TRBJ1-5|15|many
TGTGCCAGCGACCGCGACGTGGGCCCCCATCAGCCCCAGCATTTT
CASDRDVGPHQPQHF
>TRBV12-3/TRBV12-4|NA|TRBJ2-5|12|many
TGTGCCAGCAGCCGGGACGTGGAGACCCAGTACTTC
CASSRDVETQYF
>TRBV19|NA|TRBJ1-1|14|many
TGTGCCAGTAAGCGGTGGTCGACGGGACAAGAAGCTTTCTTT
CASKRWSTGQEAFF
>TRBV6-6|NA|TRBJ2-5|14|NA
TGTGCCAGCAGTTACACGGTTGGGTCAGAGACCCAGTACTTC
CASSYTVGSETQYF
>TRBV11-1|TRBD1|TRBJ1-6|14|NA
TGTGCCAGCATGGACAGGGGTTCAGGGTCACCCCTCCACTTT
CASMDRGSGSPLHF
>TRBV6-6|NA|TRBJ2-7|15|NA
TGTGCCAGCAGTGAAGAGGGACGTCCCCTCTACGAGCAGTACTTC
CASSEEGRPLYEQYF
>TRBV19|NA|TRBJ1-5|13|NA
TGTGCCAGTAGGCGGACAGACAATCAGCCCCAGCATTTT
CASRRTDNQPQHF
>TRBV24-1|NA|TRBJ1-5|13|many
TGTGCCACCTCGCGAGGGGTCAATCAGCCCCAGCATTTT
CATSRGVNQPQHF
>TRBV9|NA|TRBJ1-1|15|NA
TGTGCCAGCTCACCGTCCGCAGGGATGAACACTGAAGCTTTCTTT
CASSPSAGMNTEAFF
>TRBV6-5|TRBD1|TRBJ1-4|13|NA
TGTGCCAGCAGGTGGACAGGGGGTGAAAAACTGTTTTTT
CASRWTGGEKLFF
>TRBV2|NA|TRBJ1-1|12|NA
TGTGCCAGCAGTGCAGGGACGACAGAAGCTTTCTTT
CASSAGTTEAFF
>TRBV6-1|NA|TRBJ1-5|12|NA
TGTGACAGCAGTACGGGGGATCAGCCCCAGCATTTT
CDSSTGDQPQHF
>TRBV20-1|TRBD2|TRBJ2-7|16|NA
TGCAGTGCTAGTATGGGTCCGGCTAGCGGGAGTTACGAGCAGTACTTC
CSASMGPASGSYEQYF
>TRBV24-1|NA|TRBJ2-3|14|NA
TGTGCCAGCAGTGATGGCGGAAACACAGATACGCAGTATTTT
CASSDGGNTDTQYF
>TRBV12-3/TRBV12-4|TRBD2|TRBJ2-7|14|NA
TGTGCCAGCAGGCTGACTAGCGGGGGGTACGAGCAGTACTTC
CASRLTSGGYEQYF
>TRBV7-2|TRBD2|TRBJ2-5|15|few
TGTGCCAGCAGCCGAGGGACTAGCGCCCAAGAGACCCAGTACTTC
CASSRGTSAQETQYF
>TRBV19|NA|TRBJ1-1|15|NA
TGTGCCAGTAGTCTCCCTGGGAGGGGGGGAACTGAAGCTTTCTTT
CASSLPGRGGTEAFF
>TRBV2|NA|TRBJ1-5|13|NA
TGTGCCACCAGTGAAAGCAGCAATCAGCCCCAGCATTTT
CATSESSNQPQHF
>TRBV7-9|TRBD1|TRBJ2-7|12|many
TGTGCCAGCAGCAGGGACAGGACCGAGCAGTACTTC
CASSRDRTEQYF
>TRBV20-1|NA|TRBJ1-6|14|few
TGCAGTGCTAAGACAGTCGATTATAATTCACCCCTCCACTTT
CSAKTVDYNSPLHF
>TRBV20-1|NA|TRBJ2-6|16|few
TGCAGTGCTGGTCGGGTCAGCCCCTCTGGGGCCAACGTCCTGACTTTC
CSAGRVSPSGANVLTF
>TRBV2|NA|TRBJ2-7|13|many
TGTGCCAGCAGTGAAACTTTCTCCTACGAGCAGTACTTC
CASSETFSYEQYF
>TRBV14|NA|TRBJ1-3|12|many
TGTGCCAGCAGCCCCCTGGGGAACACCATATATTTT
CASSPLGNTIYF
>TRBV6-1|NA|TRBJ1-2|14|NA
TGTGCCAGCACCCGGTTAGGGGAGGTCGGTGGCTACACCTTC
CASTRLGEVGGYTF
>TRBV20-1|TRBD1|TRBJ2-7|14|few
TGCAGTGCTAACTCCGGGACAGGGGCTGTCGAGCAGTACTTC
CSANSGTGAVEQYF
>TRBV15|TRBD2|TRBJ2-7|15|NA
TGTGCCACCAGCCCTCGGGGGGGGACTTCACGGAAGCAGTACTTC
CATSPRGGTSRKQYF
>TRBV20-1|NA|TRBJ2-7|14|NA
TGCAGTGCTAGGTTCTCCAGGGATCGGTACGAGCAGTACTTC
CSARFSRDRYEQYF
>TRBV7-2|TRBD1|TRBJ1-2|13|many
TGTGCCAGCAGAAAGGACAGGGCGAGTGGCTACACCTTC
CASRKDRASGYTF
>TRBV12-3/TRBV12-4|NA|TRBJ1-6|11|many
TGTGCCAGCGGGAAAGGCACACCCCTCCACTTT
CASGKGTPLHF
>TRBV5-8|NA|TRBJ1-5|16|once
TGCGCCAGCAGCCAAGATTTGGCGGGGAGCAATCAGCCCCAGCATTTT
CASSQDLAGSNQPQHF
>TRBV5-1|TRBD1|TRBJ2-2|16|NA
TGCGCCAGCAGCAGGTCGGACAGGAGGACCACCGGGGAGCTGTTTTTT
CASSRSDRRTTGELFF
>TRBV4-1|NA|TRBJ2-7|15|few
TGCGCCAGCAGCCAAGAAAGCCGACAGTCCTACGAGCAGTACTTC
CASSQESRQSYEQYF
>TRBV6-1|NA|TRBJ1-5|15|many
TGTGCCAGCAACGAACAGGAGGGAGGGAATCAGCCCCAGCATTTT
CASNEQEGGNQPQHF
>TRBV29-1|TRBD1|TRBJ1-1|14|NA
TGCAGCGTTGGTGGGACAGGCATGAACACTGAAGCTTTCTTT
CSVGGTGMNTEAFF
>TRBV5-1|NA|TRBJ1-2|15|NA
TGCGCCAGCAGTCGCTCGTTCCAGGGAAACTATGGCTACACCTTC
CASSRSFQGNYGYTF
>TRBV7-9|TRBD1|TRBJ2-7|15|NA
TGTGCCAGCAGCCAAACAGGGGGTTCTTCCTACGAGCAGTACTTC
CASSQTGGSSYEQYF
>TRBV7-3|NA|TRBJ2-2|14|few
TGTGCCAGCAGCTTCTACCAGAACACCGGGGAGCTGTTTTTT
CASSFYQNTGELFF
>TRBV12-3/TRBV12-4|NA|TRBJ1-4|14|NA
TGTGCCAGCAGTCCTTCGGGGCTTGGGGAAAAACTGTTTTTT
CASSPSGLGEKLFF
>TRBV29-1|NA|TRBJ1-5|14|once
TGCAGCAGTAGATGGAACAGGGCCAATCAGCCCCAGCATTTT
CSSRWNRANQPQHF
>TRBV10-3|NA|TRBJ2-5|13|many
TGTGCCATCAGTCTGGACAGCCAAGAGACCCAGTACTTC
CAISLDSQETQYF
>TRBV29-1|TRBD1|TRBJ2-5|13|NA
TGCAGCCCCCCCGGACAGGGCCAAGAGACCCAGTACTTC
CSPPGQGQETQYF
>TRBV2|TRBD1|TRBJ2-7|15|many
TGTGCCAGCAGTGAACAGGGGGCGCCCAAGAACGAGCAGTACTTC
CASSEQGAPKNEQYF
>TRBV2|TRBD2|TRBJ2-3|14|NA
TGTGCCAGCAGCGCGACTAGCGGCAGGGATACGCAGTATTTT
CASSATSGRDTQYF
>TRBV5-1|TRBD1|TRBJ1-5|15|few
TGCGCCAGCAGCTTGGGGGACAGGGACCCTCAGCCCCAGCATTTT
CASSLGDRDPQPQHF
>TRBV29-1|NA|TRBJ2-5|13|NA
TGCAGCGTGGTCTGGGGCAGCCAAGAGACCCAGTACTTC
CSVVWGSQETQYF